Below, 12 T cell receptor beta chains from the same sample are listed, as sequenced in a study of blood T cell repertoires in COVID-19. The table came from immunoSEQ multiplex PCR; TCRdb's copy has only in-frame clones and leaves some out. The sample has roughly 100,000 clones; 60% to 80% are singletons. The specimen sequenced was peripheral blood. The receptors were gathered from a man in his fifties or sixties with active or convalescent COVID-19.

This clone was recorded once. The chain joins TRBV3-1 (or the pseudogene TRBV3-2) to TRBJ2-5; D is possibly TRBD2 (6 bases). V shed 0 bases and J shed 2 bases, with 16 bases lying between them. Per germline, CDR1 LGHDT and CDR2 YNNKEL (reference sequence). The CDR3 contains 17 residues. CDR3 DNA: TGTGCCAGCAGCCAAGACAGGGTTAGCGGAATTCAAGAGACCCAGTACTTC. This encodes CASSQDRVSGIQETQYF.

The chain employs TRBV5-4 and TRBJ2-1, with 9 bases aligning to TRBD2. The CDR3 has 16 amino acids. Germline V gives CDR1 SGHNT, CDR2 YYREEE (reference sequence). With V trimmed by 0 bases and J by 4 bases, 5 bases remained unmatched. The CDR3 DNA reads as TGTGCCAGCAGCTTGGGGTCTAGCGGGGAGTACAATGAGCAGTTCTTC. Protein: CASSLGSSGEYNEQFF.

This rearrangement joins TRBV11-2 to TRBJ2-2; D remains unclear. Trimming cost V 2 bases and J 4 bases, with 11 bases left between them. CDR3 length: 15 amino acids. From germline, CDR1 is SGHAT and CDR2 FQNNGV. Here the CDR3 DNA reads TGTGCCAGCAGCTTAAACTCGCCTATCACCGGGGAGCTGTTTTTT. Translation: CASSLNSPITGELFF.

The rearrangement joins TRBV6-4 to TRBJ1-4, with D tentatively TRBD1 (5 bases). Germline values: CDR1 MRHNA, CDR2 SNTAGT. The CDR3 spans 16 residues. With 8 bases removed from V and 10 bases from J, the gap between germline ends came to 26 bases. As DNA, the CDR3 is TGTGCCAGCCTCTGGTTAGTCGGATCGGGGGGTGCAAAACTGTTTTTT. This codes for CASLWLVGSGGAKLFF.

V usage is TRBV2 and J usage is TRBJ2-2, with 7 bases matching TRBD1. Germline V CDR1 and CDR2: SNHLY, FYNNEI. V gave up 6 bases and J gave up 7 bases; unmatched junction bases: 5. This CDR3 has 13 amino acids. CDR3 in amino acids: CASRDRAYGELFF. In DNA, the CDR3 is TGTGCCAGCAGAGACAGGGCTTACGGGGAGCTGTTTTTT.

The chain joins TRBV7-2 to TRBJ1-5, with D uncertain. The ends were cut back, 5 bases at V and 4 bases at J, with 18 bases in the middle. This CDR3 comprises 16 residues. Germline V lookup: CDR1 SGHTA, CDR2 FQGNSA. Here the CDR3 reads CASSKGVGLNNQPQHF. CDR3 bases: TGTGCCAGCAGCAAGGGAGTCGGACTGAATAATCAGCCCCAGCATTTT.

The chain couples TRBV28 to TRBJ2-3; D unresolved. Trimming left V 5 bases short and J 2 bases short, with 5 bases between. Looked up from germline, CDR1 is MDHEN and CDR2 is SYDVKM. CDR3 length: 12 residues. The CDR3 loop reads CASSPVTDTQYF. The CDR3 DNA sequence: TGTGCCAGCAGTCCCGTCACAGATACGCAGTATTTT. The complete variable domain, with remaining parts taken from reference TRBV28 and TRBJ2-3, reads DVKVTQSSRYLVKRTGEKVFLECVQDMDHENMFWYRQDPGLGLRLIYFSYDVKMKEKGDIPEGYSVSREKKERFSLILESASTNQTSMYLCASSPVTDTQYFGPGTRLTVL.

The gene calls are TRBV12-3 or TRBV12-4 and TRBJ2-3; 8 bases fit TRBD2. The CDR3 extends over 12 amino acids. Trimming cost V 5 bases and J 8 bases; bases outside gene matches: 3. The CDR3 spells CASSPGGVTQYF. In DNA form, the CDR3 reads TGTGCCAGCAGTCCCGGGGGGGTTACGCAGTATTTT.

The chain is built from TRBV28 and TRBJ1-2, with a possible D match to TRBD1 (5 bases). CDR1 is MDHEN, CDR2 SYDVKM, per germline. Trimming took 3 bases from V and 8 from J, leaving 10 bases between them. This CDR3 contains 12 residues. DNA of the CDR3: TGTGCCAGCAGTTTCCCAGGGCGCGGCTACACCTTC. It encodes CASSFPGRGYTF.

The chain carries TRBV6-2 or TRBV6-3 and TRBJ1-1; 7 bases are a match to TRBD1. The germline V gene has CDR1 MNHEY and CDR2 SVGEGT. The V and J ends lost 6 bases and 0 bases, in that order; junction bases with no gene match: 13. The CDR3 covers 17 residues. The CDR3 protein is CASSPVRGPGMNTEAFF. The CDR3, as DNA: TGTGCCAGCAGCCCTGTAAGGGGGCCTGGCATGAACACTGAAGCTTTCTTT.

J is TRBJ2-1 and V is TRBV5-6, with a possible D match to TRBD1 (6 bases). This CDR3 comprises 13 residues. Germline CDR1 reads SGHDT; CDR2 reads YYEEEE. The V and J ends lost 1 base and 6 bases respectively, with 8 bases between them. CDR3 amino acids: CASSLKGGNEQFF. The CDR3 DNA is TGTGCCAGCAGCTTGAAAGGGGGCAATGAGCAGTTCTTC.

The rearrangement joins TRBV5-6 to TRBJ2-1; D remains unclear. CDR3 length equals 12 residues. The germline V gene has CDR1 SGHDT and CDR2 YYEEEE. Trimming removed 0 bases from V and 9 bases from J, with 7 bases in between. In DNA, the CDR3 is TGTGCCAGCAGCTTGGCCTCCGGTGAGCAGTTCTTC. Translation: CASSLASGEQFF.